The source of this TCR beta chain is a study of CD8+ T cells in alopecia areata. Investigators isolated RNA and reverse transcribed it into cDNA to act as the sequencing template. Sequencing used immunoSEQ multiplex PCR; TCRdb keeps in-frame clones, though not all of them. Of 150,000 or so clones listed, approximately 45% are singletons. This clone has just one count. V was cut by 1 base and J by 7 bases, with 13 bases left in between. The length of the CDR3 is 14 residues. Germline V gene data show CDR1 as KGHSH and CDR2 as LQKENI. V is TRBV18 and J is TRBJ1-1, with D maybe TRBD1 (5 bases). The sequence derives from a human donor with alopecia areata. The material sequenced was CD4+ T cells sorted from blood. CDR3 residues: CASSPRGFDGEAFF. The CDR3 nucleotides are TGTGCCAGCTCACCACGGGGGTTTGATGGTGAAGCTTTCTTT.